One sample yielded the 17 T cell receptor beta chains listed below, sequenced in a study of molecular identifiers for immune sequencing clone quantification. TCRdb independently ran MiXCR on the PCR reads; one entry per CDR3 protein. The sample records about 510,000 distinct CDR3 sequences, about 21% being singletons. Sequenced: naive CD8+ T cells from blood, with Jurkat cell RNA spiked in. Subset specified: FACS-sorted CD8+CD4-CCR7+CD45RA+ naive T cells. These receptors were obtained from a human donor in good health. Some libraries in this study had Jurkat cell RNA spiked in.

This clonotype was detected only a few times. The chain couples TRBV19 to TRBJ1-5; 10 bases agree with TRBD1. Germline CDR1 reads LNHDA; CDR2 reads SQIVND (reference sequence). CDR3 length: 14 amino acids. The V segment lost 8 bases and the J segment 6 bases; nucleotides outside the gene matches: 7. The CDR3: CASWDRGYGQPQHF. In DNA form, the CDR3 reads TGTGCCAGTTGGGACAGGGGTTATGGTCAGCCCCAGCATTTT.

This clonotype was detected many times. The rearrangement joins TRBV2 to TRBJ2-5, with 8 bases lining up with TRBD1. Trimming at V came to 2 bases and at J to 3 bases, leaving 8 bases not matched to a gene. The CDR3 extends over 16 amino acids. CDR1 and CDR2 (germline): SNHLY, FYNNEI. The CDR3 DNA is TGTGCCAGCAGTGAATCCACTCTACAGGGGGAAGAGACCCAGTACTTC. Translating gives CASSESTLQGEETQYF. Full variable domain (remainder filled in from reference TRBV2 and TRBJ2-5): EPEVTQTPSHQVTQMGQEVILRCVPISNHLYFYWYRQILGQKVEFLVSFYNNEISEKSEIFDDQFSVERPDGSNFTLKIRSTKLEDSAMYFCASSESTLQGEETQYFGPGTRLLVL.

This clonotype was recorded at least ten times. The rearrangement uses TRBV5-5 and TRBJ2-1; a weak D match, TRBD2 (5 bases). This CDR3 is built from 13 residues. Germline CDR1 is SGHKS and CDR2 is YYEKEE (reference sequence). V dropped 3 bases and J dropped 10 bases, with 14 bases sitting between them. The CDR3 reads CASSYGSEGEQFF. The CDR3 nucleotides read TGTGCCAGCAGCTATGGTAGCGAAGGGGAGCAGTTCTTC.

The chain has TRBV27 and TRBJ2-1; TRBD2 is a possible D gene (7 bases). Germline V gene lookup returns CDR1 MNHEY and CDR2 SMNVEV (reference sequence). This CDR3 region has 14 residues. Trimming took off 3 bases at V and 8 bases at J, with 14 bases between the two ends. Written as DNA, the CDR3 is TGTGCCAGCAGTTTGGGCGGGGGCTGGTATGAGCAGTTCTTC. It translates to CASSLGGGWYEQFF.

This clonotype was seen only a few times. The genes are TRBV7-2 and TRBJ1-6, with D unresolved. Germline V gene sequence: CDR1 SGHTA, CDR2 FQGNSA. The CDR3 is made up of 16 amino acids. Trimming pared 1 base from V and 4 bases from J, leaving 11 bases between. The CDR3 sequence is CASSLVGVGYNSPLHF. In DNA form, the CDR3 reads TGTGCCAGCAGCTTAGTTGGGGTAGGATATAATTCACCCCTCCACTTT.

This clonotype was seen a few times. J is TRBJ1-6 and V is TRBV7-9; tentatively, D is TRBD1 (5 bases). V lost 0 bases, J lost 8 bases, and 20 bases lay in between. The CDR3 consists of 18 residues. Per germline, CDR1 SEHNR and CDR2 FQNEAQ (reference sequence). This CDR3 is CASSLALPRDPRDSPLHF. CDR3 bases: TGTGCCAGCAGCTTAGCGCTCCCTCGGGATCCCAGGGATTCACCCCTCCACTTT. The entire variable domain, with the rest obtained from reference TRBV7-9 and TRBJ1-6, is as follows: DTGVSQNPRHKITKRGQNVTFRCDPISEHNRLYWYRQTLGQGPEFLTYFQNEAQLEKSRLLSDRFSAERPKGSFSTLEIQRTEQGDSAMYLCASSLALPRDPRDSPLHFGNGTRLTVT.

V gene TRBV7-3 combines with J gene TRBJ2-7; 7 bases fit TRBD2. The CDR3 spans 16 residues. Germline V CDR1 and CDR2: SGHTA, FQGTGA. The trim removed 3 bases at V and 7 bases at J, leaving 15 bases unmatched. The CDR3 here is CASSLAAAGPRHEQYF. As DNA, the CDR3 is TGTGCCAGCAGCTTGGCTGCAGCGGGACCACGGCATGAGCAGTACTTC.

The chain combines TRBV13 with TRBJ2-1, with D hard to call. The length of the CDR3 is 12 residues. Per germline, CDR1 PRHDT and CDR2 FYEKMQ (reference sequence). Trimming left V 5 bases short and J 10 bases short, with 12 bases between. DNA of the CDR3: TGTGCCAGCAGCCGGACCACATTCGAGCAGTTCTTC. It yields the protein CASSRTTFEQFF.

This clonotype was observed at least ten times. This chain connects TRBV7-9 to TRBJ2-7; the match to TRBD2 covers 7 bases. Germline values: CDR1 SEHNR, CDR2 FQNEAQ (reference sequence). The V segment lost 7 bases and the J segment 3 bases; nucleotides outside the gene matches: 12. This CDR3 comprises 15 residues. CDR3 protein: CASIRPGGSRYEQYF. The CDR3, as DNA: TGTGCCAGCATCCGCCCGGGCGGGAGTCGCTACGAGCAGTACTTC.

This clonotype was recorded many times. One junction end does not reproduce the germline sequence, and a read error may be involved. This chain links TRBV3-1 with TRBJ2-5, with 9 bases fitting TRBD2. The CDR3 is 16 amino acids. Germline V gene data show CDR1 as LGHDT and CDR2 as YNNKEL (reference sequence). The CDR3 spells CASSQDLSGGQETQYF. The DNA for the CDR3 is TGCGCCAGCAGCCAAGATCTGAGCGGGGGGCAAGAGACCCAGTACTTC.

This clonotype was found many times. This sequence joins TRBV10-2 and TRBJ1-1; the D is unclear. Trimming removed 8 bases at V and 4 bases at J, with 8 bases between. Per the germline V gene, CDR1 is WSHSY and CDR2 is SAAADI. This CDR3 spans 11 amino acids. The CDR3 nucleotides read TGCGCCAGCCTCCTTAGCACTGAAGCTTTCTTT. Protein product: CASLLSTEAFF.

This chain connects TRBV6-2 or TRBV6-3 to TRBJ2-7, with 7 bases lining up with TRBD1. The CDR3 length is 14 residues. V was clipped by 4 bases and J by 4 bases; unmatched bases: 7. Germline V CDR1 and CDR2: MNHEY, SVGEGT. DNA for the CDR3: TGTGCCAGCAGTTTGCAGGGGGTTAGTTACGAGCAGTACTTC. Its protein is CASSLQGVSYEQYF.

Details on this clonotype: A much more abundant neighbour one base away suggests this may be a read error. Lacking the conserved final phenylalanine or tryptophan, this CDR3 likely reflects a read error. The CDR3 region has the DNA TGCGCCAGCAGCCTGGGACCGCTGAGCACTGAAGCTTTCCTT. Residues: CASSLGPLSTEAFL. The V and J genes are TRBV4-1 and TRBJ1-1; the D gene is possibly TRBD1 (5 bases). Germline CDR1 MGHRA, CDR2 YSYEKL. Trimming left V 4 bases short and J 4 bases short, with 13 bases between. The CDR3 runs to 14 residues.

The chain is built from TRBV4-3 and TRBJ1-1; TRBD1 aligns across 8 bases. The germline V gene has CDR1 LGHNA and CDR2 YSLEER. V dropped 1 base and J dropped 0; count of bases not matched to a gene: 13. The CDR3 is made up of 19 amino acids. The CDR3 loop reads CASSQGVGQGDLLNTEAFF. The CDR3 DNA sequence: TGCGCCAGCAGCCAAGGCGTAGGACAGGGAGATCTTCTGAACACTGAAGCTTTCTTT.

There are a few counts of this clonotype. The genes are TRBV7-9 and TRBJ2-7, with 10 bases lining up with TRBD2. V lost 4 bases and J lost 3; bases outside the gene matches: 6. This CDR3 is 15 amino acids long. In germline, CDR1 is SEHNR, CDR2 FQNEAQ (reference sequence). For the CDR3, the DNA is TGTGCCAGCAGCTGGGCCCCTAGCGGGGGCTACGAGCAGTACTTC. It is translated as CASSWAPSGGYEQYF. Using reference TRBV7-9 and TRBJ2-7 for the parts outside the CDR3, the full variable domain is DTGVSQNPRHKITKRGQNVTFRCDPISEHNRLYWYRQTLGQGPEFLTYFQNEAQLEKSRLLSDRFSAERPKGSFSTLEIQRTEQGDSAMYLCASSWAPSGGYEQYFGPGTRLTVT.

This clonotype came up a few times. This rearrangement joins TRBV20-1 to TRBJ1-5, with a tentative D call TRBD1 (5 bases). The CDR3 loop spans 15 amino acids. Deletions cut 3 bases from V and 7 bases from J, with 19 bases between. In germline, CDR1 is DFQATT, CDR2 SNEGSKA (reference sequence). This CDR3 reads CSASPTGGLGQPQHF. The CDR3 nucleotides are TGCAGTGCTAGTCCCACAGGAGGCCTAGGGCAGCCCCAGCATTTT.

The chain joins TRBV28 to TRBJ1-3; no firm D call. Trimming left V 2 bases short and J 2 bases short, with 7 bases between. Germline-derived CDR1 and CDR2 are MDHEN and SYDVKM. This CDR3 spans 14 amino acids. The CDR3, as DNA: TGTGCCAGCAGTTTAAGGCAAACTGGAAACACCATATATTTT. Its protein is CASSLRQTGNTIYF.